There are many counts of the clone carrying this T cell receptor (beta chain). The entry originates in a study of T cells in Graves' hyperthyroidism and ophthalmopathy. Authors of the study amplified TCR beta CDR3 regions from RNA transcripts. First-round RT-PCR with HTBI primers amplified the TCR CDR3 region. TCRdb called the multiplex PCR reads again in MiXCR, with one record for every CDR3 protein. Of some 600,000 distinct CDR3 sequences in the sample, around 14% were seen once. Deletions cut 5 bases from V and 0 bases from J, with 18 bases between. The CDR3 loop spans 17 amino acids. CDR1 SGHTA and CDR2 FQGNSA come from the germline V gene.

The genes are TRBV7-2 and TRBJ2-3, with D perhaps TRBD2 (6 bases). The TCR was taken from a woman aged 30 to 39 with Graves' hyperthyroidism that later progressed to Graves' ophthalmopathy. The sequenced sample was blood. Here the CDR3 reads CASSPWGVQSSTDTQYF. The CDR3 coding sequence is TGTGCCAGCAGCCCCTGGGGGGTACAATCTAGCACAGATACGCAGTATTTT.